These T cell receptor beta chains were read from a single sample in a study of T-cell reconstitution after alpha-beta-depleted transplantation in children. TCRdb reanalysed the PCR reads using MiXCR and keeps one entry per CDR3 protein. The repertoire includes about 610,000 distinct CDR3 sequences, 8% to 11% of them detected once, and about 4% sits in the top ten. The input for sequencing was PBMCs from the stem cell graft donor, taken from the stem cell graft. These TCRs come from a human donor who donated a stem cell graft to a child with acute myeloid leukemia. The CDR3 runs from the conserved cysteine through the conserved F or W. Each record gives: J gene, D gene, V gene, clone size, CDR3 protein, CDR3 DNA. D genes are given only for firm matches. Not all rows give a size; the values are once, few, many and, for expanded clones, a class.

j_call: TRBJ2-1; d_call: TRBD2; v_call: TRBV12-3/TRBV12-4; clone_size: many; cdr3_aa: CASSLSSGSYEQFF; cdr3_nt: TGTGCCAGCAGTTTGTCCAGCGGGAGTTATGAGCAGTTCTTC
j_call: TRBJ2-1; d_call: NA; v_call: TRBV9; clone_size: few; cdr3_aa: CASSVGQGISSYNEQFF; cdr3_nt: TGTGCCAGCAGCGTAGGTCAGGGGATAAGCTCCTACAATGAGCAGTTCTTC
j_call: TRBJ2-1; d_call: NA; v_call: TRBV24-1; clone_size: many; cdr3_aa: CATSAVGALNEQFF; cdr3_nt: TGTGCCACCAGCGCCGTGGGCGCTTTGAATGAGCAGTTCTTC
j_call: TRBJ2-1; d_call: NA; v_call: TRBV19; clone_size: NA; cdr3_aa: CASSKWEVAYNEQFF; cdr3_nt: TGTGCCAGTAGTAAATGGGAGGTGGCCTACAATGAGCAGTTCTTC
j_call: TRBJ2-2; d_call: TRBD2; v_call: TRBV20-1; clone_size: few; cdr3_aa: CSARSGANTGELFF; cdr3_nt: TGCAGTGCCCGGAGCGGGGCGAACACCGGGGAGCTGTTTTTT
j_call: TRBJ2-1; d_call: NA; v_call: TRBV7-2; clone_size: few; cdr3_aa: CASARTRERGNEQFF; cdr3_nt: TGTGCCAGCGCCAGAACGAGGGAGAGAGGCAATGAGCAGTTCTTC
j_call: TRBJ2-5; d_call: TRBD2; v_call: TRBV5-1; clone_size: NA; cdr3_aa: CASSISGDQETQYF; cdr3_nt: TGCGCCAGCAGCATAAGCGGGGACCAAGAGACCCAGTACTTC
j_call: TRBJ2-3; d_call: TRBD1; v_call: TRBV5-8; clone_size: many; cdr3_aa: CASSPPRGPTDTQYF; cdr3_nt: TGTGCCAGCAGCCCCCCCAGGGGGCCAACAGATACGCAGTATTTT
j_call: TRBJ1-6; d_call: TRBD1; v_call: TRBV12-3/TRBV12-4; clone_size: NA; cdr3_aa: CASSLTGSLLSPPLHF; cdr3_nt: TGTGCCAGCAGTCTGACAGGGTCCCTCCTCTCGCCACCCCTCCACTTT
j_call: TRBJ2-3; d_call: TRBD2; v_call: TRBV5-6; clone_size: NA; cdr3_aa: CASSLVAGEKDTQYF; cdr3_nt: TGTGCCAGCAGCTTGGTAGCGGGAGAGAAAGATACGCAGTATTTT
j_call: TRBJ2-5; d_call: TRBD2; v_call: TRBV5-6; clone_size: few; cdr3_aa: CASSGRTSGETQYF; cdr3_nt: TGTGCCAGCAGCGGCCGGACTAGCGGAGAGACCCAGTACTTC
j_call: TRBJ2-3; d_call: NA; v_call: TRBV7-9; clone_size: once; cdr3_aa: CASSLIGQGTDTQYF; cdr3_nt: TGTGCCAGCAGCTTAATAGGGCAGGGCACAGATACGCAGTATTTT
j_call: TRBJ1-2; d_call: TRBD1; v_call: TRBV29-1; clone_size: NA; cdr3_aa: CSGWDSHYGYTF; cdr3_nt: TGCAGCGGCTGGGACAGCCACTATGGCTACACCTTC
j_call: TRBJ2-2; d_call: TRBD1; v_call: TRBV29-1; clone_size: NA; cdr3_aa: CSSRGQGTTGELFF; cdr3_nt: TGCAGCTCACGGGGACAGGGGACCACCGGGGAGCTGTTTTTT
j_call: TRBJ2-1; d_call: TRBD2; v_call: TRBV6-2/TRBV6-3; clone_size: many; cdr3_aa: CASSLRTSGRVNEQFF; cdr3_nt: TGTGCCAGCAGCCTGAGGACTAGCGGGAGGGTCAATGAGCAGTTCTTC
j_call: TRBJ2-5; d_call: TRBD1; v_call: TRBV7-2; clone_size: few; cdr3_aa: CASSSGQGYSSETQYF; cdr3_nt: TGTGCCAGCAGCTCGGGACAGGGGTATAGTTCAGAGACCCAGTACTTC
j_call: TRBJ2-6; d_call: TRBD2; v_call: TRBV4-3; clone_size: many; cdr3_aa: CASSQVSGTYSGANVLTF; cdr3_nt: TGCGCCAGCAGCCAAGTTAGCGGGACATACTCTGGGGCCAACGTCCTGACTTTC
j_call: TRBJ1-1; d_call: NA; v_call: TRBV5-1; clone_size: few; cdr3_aa: CASSLGIDNTEAFF; cdr3_nt: TGCGCCAGCAGCTTGGGTATAGATAACACTGAAGCTTTCTTT
j_call: TRBJ2-2; d_call: NA; v_call: TRBV29-1; clone_size: few; cdr3_aa: CSAADNANTGELFF; cdr3_nt: TGCAGCGCTGCCGACAACGCGAACACCGGGGAGCTGTTTTTT
j_call: TRBJ1-5; d_call: NA; v_call: TRBV7-2; clone_size: NA; cdr3_aa: CASSLVGGRRDQPQHF; cdr3_nt: TGTGCCAGCAGCTTAGTAGGGGGGCGGAGGGATCAGCCCCAGCATTTT
j_call: TRBJ1-2; d_call: NA; v_call: TRBV15; clone_size: many; cdr3_aa: CATSREDLDGYTF; cdr3_nt: TGTGCCACCAGCAGAGAGGATTTAGACGGCTACACCTTC
j_call: TRBJ2-1; d_call: TRBD2; v_call: TRBV29-1; clone_size: many; cdr3_aa: CSVGGGTSGYEQFF; cdr3_nt: TGCAGCGTTGGAGGGGGGACTAGCGGGTATGAGCAGTTCTTC
j_call: TRBJ2-2; d_call: NA; v_call: TRBV5-6; clone_size: NA; cdr3_aa: CAISPGGLCFSGELFF; cdr3_nt: TGTGCCATCAGCCCCGGGGGACTCTGCTTTTCCGGGGAGCTGTTTTTT
j_call: TRBJ1-1; d_call: NA; v_call: TRBV12-1; clone_size: few; cdr3_aa: CASSSHPGDNTEAFF; cdr3_nt: TGTGCCAGCAGCTCTCACCCGGGGGATAACACTGAAGCTTTCTTT
j_call: TRBJ1-5; d_call: NA; v_call: TRBV19; clone_size: NA; cdr3_aa: CASDSNSNQPQHF; cdr3_nt: TGTGCCTCCGACAGTAATAGCAATCAGCCCCAGCATTTT
j_call: TRBJ2-7; d_call: TRBD2; v_call: TRBV7-2; clone_size: many; cdr3_aa: CASSTTSGAYEQYF; cdr3_nt: TGTGCCAGCAGCACTACTAGCGGGGCCTACGAGCAGTACTTC
j_call: TRBJ2-7; d_call: TRBD1; v_call: TRBV27; clone_size: few; cdr3_aa: CASSLGLGQTPSYEQYF; cdr3_nt: TGTGCCAGCAGTTTAGGATTGGGACAGACCCCCTCCTACGAGCAGTACTTC
j_call: TRBJ2-7; d_call: TRBD2; v_call: TRBV12-3/TRBV12-4; clone_size: many; cdr3_aa: CASSPGASGAYEQYF; cdr3_nt: TGTGCCAGCAGCCCTGGGGCTAGCGGTGCCTACGAGCAGTACTTC
j_call: TRBJ1-3; d_call: NA; v_call: TRBV3-1; clone_size: NA; cdr3_aa: CATEARTENEGNTIYF; cdr3_nt: TGTGCCACCGAGGCGAGGACAGAGAATGAGGGAAACACCATATATTTT
j_call: TRBJ1-1; d_call: NA; v_call: TRBV27; clone_size: NA; cdr3_aa: CASSFGGGGTEAFF; cdr3_nt: TGTGCCAGCAGTTTTGGGGGGGGTGGAACTGAAGCTTTCTTT
j_call: TRBJ2-3; d_call: NA; v_call: TRBV27; clone_size: NA; cdr3_aa: CASSQRTRADTQYF; cdr3_nt: TGTGCCAGCAGTCAACGGACACGCGCAGATACGCAGTATTTT
j_call: TRBJ2-5; d_call: NA; v_call: TRBV5-1; clone_size: few; cdr3_aa: CASSRDGEQETQYF; cdr3_nt: TGCGCCAGCAGCCGGGACGGAGAGCAAGAGACCCAGTACTTC
j_call: TRBJ2-5; d_call: NA; v_call: TRBV27; clone_size: many; cdr3_aa: CASSSDYEETQYF; cdr3_nt: TGTGCCAGCAGTTCGGACTATGAAGAGACCCAGTACTTC
j_call: TRBJ2-7; d_call: NA; v_call: TRBV4-3; clone_size: NA; cdr3_aa: CASSQDPGTYEQYF; cdr3_nt: TGCGCCAGCAGCCAAGATCCAGGAACCTACGAGCAGTACTTC
j_call: TRBJ2-1; d_call: TRBD2; v_call: TRBV3-1; clone_size: few; cdr3_aa: CASSPQPGLAHEQFF; cdr3_nt: TGTGCCAGCAGCCCCCAACCGGGACTAGCTCATGAGCAGTTCTTC
j_call: TRBJ2-7; d_call: NA; v_call: TRBV6-2/TRBV6-3; clone_size: many; cdr3_aa: CASSYVGDPMEQYF; cdr3_nt: TGTGCCAGCAGTTACGTCGGCGATCCTATGGAGCAGTACTTC
j_call: TRBJ2-1; d_call: NA; v_call: TRBV5-1; clone_size: many; cdr3_aa: CASRLAITGNEQFF; cdr3_nt: TGCGCCAGCCGCTTAGCCATAACGGGGAATGAGCAGTTCTTC
j_call: TRBJ1-1; d_call: NA; v_call: TRBV7-6; clone_size: many; cdr3_aa: CASSLAKSGGGNEAFF; cdr3_nt: TGTGCCAGCAGCTTAGCCAAATCCGGTGGAGGGAATGAAGCTTTCTTT
j_call: TRBJ1-1; d_call: NA; v_call: TRBV29-1; clone_size: few; cdr3_aa: CSVAGAEAFF; cdr3_nt: TGCAGCGTTGCAGGAGCTGAAGCTTTCTTT
j_call: TRBJ2-5; d_call: NA; v_call: TRBV7-2; clone_size: many; cdr3_aa: CASSPTWIQETQYF; cdr3_nt: TGTGCCAGCAGCCCTACATGGATCCAAGAGACCCAGTACTTC